This TCR beta chain is from a study of T cell repertoires in cytomegalovirus infection (dated by TCRdb to about 2019). For context, the study as a whole: Recently identified HLA-C-restricted CMV epitopes, whose presentation resists viral immunomodulation, were targeted by peptide stimulations together with well-studied HLA-B-restricted epitopes. Because public TCR beta signatures pointed to carriage of CMV infection together with the matching HLA type, the HLA type of each donor mattered for the analysis.

Taken from cysteine to phenylalanine, the CDR3 has 13 residues. The CDR3 DNA has 39 bases and is translated from base 1. The germline V gene provides CDR1 MNHNS and CDR2 SASEGT. At the junction V is shortened by 6 bases and J by 5 bases, with 13 bases in between. The treatment or condition label, as the study defines it: in vitro stimulation with specific CMV peptide epitopes to enrich CMV-specific T cells. General findings and caveats noted by the study authors: Cumulative frequency of public TCR beta family members discriminated carriers of CMV infection plus the relevant HLA type in this cohort and an independent 352-donor cohort. The ex vivo response was dominated by HLA-C-restricted CMV-specific TCR beta clonotypes, which also provided the single most frequent clonotype in two of eight donors.

This clonotype showed up many times. It lacks a known antigen. No per-base quality is available; no much larger clone lies one base away. Sequenced on an Illumina HiSeq 1500. TCRdb trimmed the raw reads at Q25, called clones with MiXCR and kept productive beta chains. Entries are consolidated by CDR3 protein sequence, retaining the most common genes and DNA. The sample data list some 920,000 distinct CDR3 sequences, and around 29% of these were observed just once. The ten largest make up roughly an eighth of the sample. The sequence derives from a human donor in good health (CMV status not recorded). Some clones in this sample may be carry-over from other donors' samples. The V and J genes are TRBV6-1 and TRBJ2-5; TRBD1 is perhaps the D gene, given 5 matching bases. The sample here was cultured CD8+ T cells from PBMCs, taken from culture after CMV antigen stimulation. Here the CDR3 is given as CASSLQVRETQYF. The nucleotide sequence is given as TGTGCCAGCAGCCTACAGGTCCGGGAGACCCAGTACTTC.